The present T cell receptor (beta chain) was sequenced within a study of T-cell reconstitution after alpha-beta-depleted transplantation in children. This clonotype was seen ten or more times. Antigen specificity is unknown. Broader study findings: Reportedly, roughly two months post-transplant, alpha-beta T cells arose from several hundred expanded graft clones. T cells produced anew were the main source of T-cell counts and diversity one year after transplant. TCRbeta diversity was high at day 60 in some patients (a result of surviving recipient T cells and thymic progenitors).

This CDR3 contains 16 residues. J was trimmed by 1 base and V by 3 bases; bases with no gene match: 4. A library of TCRbeta sequences, prepared with unique molecular identifiers, was generated. TCRdb reprocessed the PCR reads via MiXCR and lists one record per CDR3 protein. Found here are roughly 670,000 distinct CDR3 sequences, roughly 13% of them singletons; the top ten hold 0.65% to 0.9%. This chain uses TRBV12-3 or TRBV12-4 with TRBJ2-3, with 10 positions matching TRBD2. Here the sequenced sample was PBMCs, taken before TCRalphabeta/CD19-depleted stem cell transplant. The sequence derives from a girl aged 2-9 years with congenital amegakaryocytic thrombocytopenia, due to receive a stem cell transplant. CDR3 nucleotide sequence: TGTGCCAGCAGTTTTTCCGGGACTAGCGGCACAGATACGCAGTATTTT. Its translation: CASSFSGTSGTDTQYF.